The entry below describes one T cell receptor (beta chain). This clonotype was recorded at least ten times. It lacks a known antigen. There are no base qualities to consult, and no much larger clone falls within one base. Trimming removed 4 bases from V and 0 bases from J, leaving 10 bases between the germline ends. CDR3 length: 14 amino acids, cysteine to phenylalanine. The only DNA kept is the CDR3, 42 bases in frame from the first base. The germline V gene specifies SNHLY as CDR1 and FYNNEI as CDR2. The sample comes from a study of tumor-infiltrating lymphocytes in primary liver carcinoma (dated by TCRdb to about 2017). As for the study more broadly: The five patients, three men and two women aged 30 to 69 years, had hepatocellular carcinoma (four) or combined HCC and intrahepatic cholangiocarcinoma (one). The five patients had tumors of stage T1-T3 N0M0, with maximum diameters ranging from roughly 4.2 to 10 cm. Roughly 3.5 to 8 million productive TCRbeta reads were obtained per sample, and no significant difference in read depth was found between tissue types. Across five regions of each liver tumor, along with adjacent normal tissue and blood, the study brought together TCRbeta repertoire sequencing, expression microarrays and whole-exome sequencing. A total of around 35 specimens from 5 patients, comprising some 25 tumor regions, 5 adjacent noncancerous liver tissues and 5 peripheral blood samples, were covered by TCRbeta repertoire sequencing. High reproducibility was observed for the technical replicate repertoires, with mean shared-clone rates approximately 0.92 and correlation coefficients above 0.98.

Using a constant-region primer and ProtoScript II reverse transcriptase, TCRbeta-specific cDNA was reverse-transcribed from around 520 ng total RNA. Three nested multiplex PCR rounds, following a slightly modified ARM-PCR procedure, were used to build the TCRbeta libraries. Each of the first two PCR rounds ran for roughly 9 cycles and used multiplex TRBV1-TRBV30 forward primers together with a Cbeta reverse primer. Sample barcodes and Illumina adapters were added in a final 25-cycle PCR using Deep VentR polymerase. Before sequencing, amplicons of 200-500 bp were gel-purified using a QIAquick gel extraction kit. TCRbeta amplicons were sequenced on an Illumina HiSeq 2500 with 250-bp paired-end reads. The authors processed their data as follows. Reads were quality-trimmed with Trimmomatic v0.33, and paired reads were merged with FLASH v1.2.11 to recover full CDR3 sequences. V, D and J germline segments were assigned to the rearranged TCRbeta sequences using MiGEC v1.2.1b. VDJtools v1.0.0 computed clonotype statistics and Shannon-Wiener diversity indices. Except for diversity analysis, only each sample's 250 most abundant clonotypes were used in subsequent analyses to reduce sampling bias. TCRdb trimmed the raw reads at Q25, called clones with MiXCR and kept productive beta chains. Each record represents a unique CDR3 protein, reported with the most common genes and DNA among its rows. What appears here as the V and J calls and clone size reflects TCRdb's work, not the paper's. Across this sample there are roughly 120,000 distinct CDR3 sequences, with around 70% seen only once. Roughly 8.1% of the sample belongs to the ten largest clones.

Without any cell sorting, total RNA and DNA were extracted together from approximately 22-30 mg of bulk tissue using the AllPrep DNA/RNA mini kit. Between November 2015 and March 2016, five patients in China with histopathologically diagnosed primary liver carcinoma had their tumors surgically resected. At the time of sampling, the patients had chronic HBV infection and had not received any treatment. Each fresh piece of tumor and adjacent tissue was cut in two, with one half stored in RNAlater at -80 degrees C and the other half sent for histology. General conclusions and limits of the study: Comparison of CD4+ and CD8+ T cell repertoires was precluded by the use of bulk unsorted samples. The top 250 clones accounted for a significantly greater share of the repertoire in tumors than in blood (p = 0.039). Repertoire overlap was found to be higher between tumor regions (mean approximately 35%) than between tumor-adjacent (around 17%) or tumor-blood (about 15%) pairs, consistent with antigen-driven expansion. The study included only five patients, and the authors note findings should be validated in a larger study. Only the TCR beta chain was sequenced, which likely underestimates true repertoire diversity because unpaired alpha chains were not captured.

The rearranged segments are TRBV2 and TRBJ2-7; TRBD2 could be the D gene, as 6 bases match. The source of this sequence is a woman aged 60-75 years with primary liver carcinoma and hepatitis B virus infection. Sequencing was carried out using tumor-adjacent normal liver tissue. The CDR3 region reads CASSVRRDSYEQYF. The DNA reads TGTGCCAGCAGTGTCAGGCGGGACTCCTACGAGCAGTACTTC.